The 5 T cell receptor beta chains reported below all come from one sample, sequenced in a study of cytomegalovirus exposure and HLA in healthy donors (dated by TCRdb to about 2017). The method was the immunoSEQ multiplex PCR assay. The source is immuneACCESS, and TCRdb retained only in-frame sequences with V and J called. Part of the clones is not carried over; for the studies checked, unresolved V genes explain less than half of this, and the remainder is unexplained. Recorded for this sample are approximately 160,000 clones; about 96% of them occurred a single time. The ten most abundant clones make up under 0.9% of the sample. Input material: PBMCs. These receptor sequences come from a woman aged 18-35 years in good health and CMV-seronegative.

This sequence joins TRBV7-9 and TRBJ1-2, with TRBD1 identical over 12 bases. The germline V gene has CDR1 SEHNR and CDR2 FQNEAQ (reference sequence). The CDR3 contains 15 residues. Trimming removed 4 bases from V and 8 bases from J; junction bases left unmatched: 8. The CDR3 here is CASSSSGTGGWGYTF. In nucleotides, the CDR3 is TGTGCCAGCAGCTCATCCGGGACAGGGGGCTGGGGCTACACCTTC.

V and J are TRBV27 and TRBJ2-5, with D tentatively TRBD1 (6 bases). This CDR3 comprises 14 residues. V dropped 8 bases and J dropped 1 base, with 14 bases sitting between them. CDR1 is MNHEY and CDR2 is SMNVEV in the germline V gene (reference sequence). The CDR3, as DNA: TGTGCCAGCGGGACACATACCCCCCAAGAGACCCAGTACTTC. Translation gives CASGTHTPQETQYF.

CDR3 sequence: CASRFGLKNTEAFF. CDR3 bases: TGTGCCAGCCGGTTCGGTTTGAAGAACACTGAAGCTTTCTTT. The J gene is TRBJ1-1, the V gene TRBV7-2, with D uncertain. The CDR3 runs to 14 residues. V was clipped by 8 bases and J by 1 base, with 14 bases between them. CDR1 SGHTA and CDR2 FQGNSA come from the germline V gene. Full variable domain (missing parts from reference TRBV7-2 and TRBJ1-1): GAGVSQSPSNKVTEKGKDVELRCDPISGHTALYWYRQSLGQGLEFLIYFQGNSAPDKSGLPSDRFSAERTGGSVSTLTIQRTQQEDSAVYLCASRFGLKNTEAFFGQGTRLTVV.

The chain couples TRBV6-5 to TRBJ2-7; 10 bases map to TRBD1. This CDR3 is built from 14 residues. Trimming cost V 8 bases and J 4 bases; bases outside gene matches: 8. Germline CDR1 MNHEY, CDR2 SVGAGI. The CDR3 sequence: CASRPRDRGYEQYF. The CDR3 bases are TGTGCCAGCCGACCTCGGGACAGGGGTTACGAGCAGTACTTC.

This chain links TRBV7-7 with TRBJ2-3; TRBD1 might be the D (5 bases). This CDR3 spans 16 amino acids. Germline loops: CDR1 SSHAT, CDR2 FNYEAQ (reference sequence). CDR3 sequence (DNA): TGTGCTAGCCTAATGCTGACAGAGATAAGCACAGATACGCAGTATTTT. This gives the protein CASLMLTEISTDTQYF.